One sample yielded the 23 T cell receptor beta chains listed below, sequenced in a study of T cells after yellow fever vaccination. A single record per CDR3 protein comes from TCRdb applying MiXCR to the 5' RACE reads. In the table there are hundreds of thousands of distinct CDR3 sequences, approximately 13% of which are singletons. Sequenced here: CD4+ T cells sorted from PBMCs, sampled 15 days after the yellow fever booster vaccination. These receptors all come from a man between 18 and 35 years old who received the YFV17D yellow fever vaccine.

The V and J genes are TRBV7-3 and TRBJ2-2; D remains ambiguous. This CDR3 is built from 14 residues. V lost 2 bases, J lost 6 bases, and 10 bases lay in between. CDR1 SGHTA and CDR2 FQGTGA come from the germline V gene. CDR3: CASSLFVPSGELFF. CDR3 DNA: TGTGCCAGCAGCTTATTTGTTCCGTCCGGGGAGCTGTTTTTT.

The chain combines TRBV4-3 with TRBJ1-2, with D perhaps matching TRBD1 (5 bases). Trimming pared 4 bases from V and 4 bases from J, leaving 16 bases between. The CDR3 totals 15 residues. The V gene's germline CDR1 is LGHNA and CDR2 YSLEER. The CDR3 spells CASSRLGQGPYGYTF. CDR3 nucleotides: TGCGCCAGCAGCCGGTTAGGCCAGGGCCCCTATGGCTACACCTTC.

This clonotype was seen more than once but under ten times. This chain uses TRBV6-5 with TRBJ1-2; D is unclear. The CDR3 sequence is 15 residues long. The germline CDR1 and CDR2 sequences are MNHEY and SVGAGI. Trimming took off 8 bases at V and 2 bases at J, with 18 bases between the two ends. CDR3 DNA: TGTGCCAGCTCCTCCCGGTCTCAGGTCAACTATGGCTACACCTTC. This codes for CASSSRSQVNYGYTF.

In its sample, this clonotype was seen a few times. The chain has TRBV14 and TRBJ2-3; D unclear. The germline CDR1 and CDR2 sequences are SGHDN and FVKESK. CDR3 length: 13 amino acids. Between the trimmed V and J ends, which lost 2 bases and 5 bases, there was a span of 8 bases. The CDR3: CASSQNHRDTQYF. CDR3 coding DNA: TGTGCCAGCAGCCAAAATCATAGAGATACGCAGTATTTT.

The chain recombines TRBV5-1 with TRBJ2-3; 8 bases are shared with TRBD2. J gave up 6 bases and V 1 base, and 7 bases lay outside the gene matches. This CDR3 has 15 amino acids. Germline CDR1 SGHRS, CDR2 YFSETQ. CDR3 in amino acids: CASSLTAGGPDTQYF. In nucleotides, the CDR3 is TGCGCCAGCAGCTTGACGGCGGGGGGTCCGGATACGCAGTATTTT. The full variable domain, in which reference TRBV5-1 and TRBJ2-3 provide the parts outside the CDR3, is KAGVTQTPRYLIKTRGQQVTLSCSPISGHRSVSWYQQTPGQGLQFLFEYFSETQRNKGNFPGRFSGRQFSNSRSEMNVSTLELGDSALYLCASSLTAGGPDTQYFGPGTRLTVL.

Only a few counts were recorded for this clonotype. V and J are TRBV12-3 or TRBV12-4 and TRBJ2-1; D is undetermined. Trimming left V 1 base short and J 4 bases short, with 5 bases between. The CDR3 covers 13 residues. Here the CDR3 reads CASSLGFYNEQFF. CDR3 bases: TGTGCCAGCAGTTTAGGCTTTTACAATGAGCAGTTCTTC.

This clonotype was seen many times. CDR3 amino acids: CASSPSSGGNPYEQYF. For the CDR3, the DNA is TGTGCCAGCAGTCCCTCTAGCGGGGGCAATCCCTACGAGCAGTACTTC. The chain links TRBV12-3 or TRBV12-4 to TRBJ2-7; 10 bases map to TRBD2. There are 16 residues in the CDR3. Germline trimming cut 5 bases from V and 2 bases from J; bases unmatched to any gene: 9.

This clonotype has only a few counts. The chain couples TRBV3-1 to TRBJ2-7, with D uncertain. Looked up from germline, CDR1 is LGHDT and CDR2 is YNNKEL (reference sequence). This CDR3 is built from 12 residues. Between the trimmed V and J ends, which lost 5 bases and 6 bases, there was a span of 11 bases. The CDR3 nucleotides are TGTGCCAGCAGCTACCCCGGCGCCGAGCAGTACTTC. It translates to CASSYPGAEQYF.

The CDR3 reads CSASFPGTTDTQYF. CDR3 bases: TGCAGTGCTAGCTTCCCGGGGACTACAGATACGCAGTATTTT. V usage is TRBV20-1 and J usage is TRBJ2-3, with D possibly being TRBD2 (6 bases). CDR3 size: 14 residues. V lost 3 bases and J 3 bases, leaving 13 bases between the germline ends. Germline V lookup: CDR1 DFQATT, CDR2 SNEGSKA (reference sequence).

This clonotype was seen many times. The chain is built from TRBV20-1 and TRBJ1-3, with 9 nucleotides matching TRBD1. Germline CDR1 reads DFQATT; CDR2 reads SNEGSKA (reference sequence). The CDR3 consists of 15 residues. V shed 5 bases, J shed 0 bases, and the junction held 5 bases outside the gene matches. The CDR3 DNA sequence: TGCAGTGCTCGTGGACAGGGGATCTCTGGAAACACCATATATTTT. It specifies CSARGQGISGNTIYF.

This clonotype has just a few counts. Written as DNA, the CDR3 is TGTGCCAGCAGTCGGACTAGCGGGGCCCCCAATGAGCAGTTCTTC. It encodes CASSRTSGAPNEQFF. The chain has TRBV6-2 or TRBV6-3 and TRBJ2-1, with TRBD2 matching 12 bases. The CDR3 has 15 amino acids. Germline lookup yields CDR1 MNHEY and CDR2 SVGEGT. J was trimmed by 6 bases and V by 5 bases; bases with no gene match: 5.

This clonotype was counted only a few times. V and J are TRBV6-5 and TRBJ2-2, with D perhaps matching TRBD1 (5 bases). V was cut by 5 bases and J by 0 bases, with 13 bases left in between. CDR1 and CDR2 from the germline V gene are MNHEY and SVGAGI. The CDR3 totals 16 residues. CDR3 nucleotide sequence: TGTGCCAGCAGTACGACAGCACCCCCGAACACCGGGGAGCTGTTTTTT. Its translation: CASSTTAPPNTGELFF.

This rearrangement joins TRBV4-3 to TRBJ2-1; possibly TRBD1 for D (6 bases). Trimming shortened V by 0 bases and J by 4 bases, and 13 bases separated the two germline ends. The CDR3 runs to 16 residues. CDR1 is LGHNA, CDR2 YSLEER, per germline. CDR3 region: CASSQEGQGRYNEQFF. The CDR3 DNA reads TGCGCCAGCAGCCAAGAAGGTCAGGGGCGGTACAATGAGCAGTTCTTC.

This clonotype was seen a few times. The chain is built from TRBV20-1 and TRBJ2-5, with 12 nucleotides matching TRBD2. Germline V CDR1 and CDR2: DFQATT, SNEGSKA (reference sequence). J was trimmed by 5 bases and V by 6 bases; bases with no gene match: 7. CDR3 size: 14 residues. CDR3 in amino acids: CSAWTSGDQETQYF. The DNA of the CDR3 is TGCAGTGCCTGGACTAGCGGGGATCAGGAGACCCAGTACTTC.

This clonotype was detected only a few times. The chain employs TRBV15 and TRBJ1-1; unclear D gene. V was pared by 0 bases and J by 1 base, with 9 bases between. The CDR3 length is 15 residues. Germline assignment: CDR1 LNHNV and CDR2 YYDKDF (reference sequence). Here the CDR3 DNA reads TGTGCCACCAGCAGAGACGAGGGTGGGAACACTGAAGCTTTCTTT. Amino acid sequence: CATSRDEGGNTEAFF.

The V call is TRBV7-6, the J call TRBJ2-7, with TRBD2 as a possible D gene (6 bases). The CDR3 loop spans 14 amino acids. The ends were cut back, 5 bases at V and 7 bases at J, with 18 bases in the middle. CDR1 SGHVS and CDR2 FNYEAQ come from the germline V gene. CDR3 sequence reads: CASSPDTGVWEQYF. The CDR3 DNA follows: TGTGCCAGCAGCCCGGACACGGGAGTGTGGGAGCAGTACTTC.

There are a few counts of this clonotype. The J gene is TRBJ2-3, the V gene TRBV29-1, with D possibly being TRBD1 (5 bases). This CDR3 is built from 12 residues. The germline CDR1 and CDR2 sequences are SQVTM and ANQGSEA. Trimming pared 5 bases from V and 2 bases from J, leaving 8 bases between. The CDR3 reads CSVRQFTDTQYF. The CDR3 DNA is TGCAGCGTTCGACAGTTCACAGATACGCAGTATTTT.

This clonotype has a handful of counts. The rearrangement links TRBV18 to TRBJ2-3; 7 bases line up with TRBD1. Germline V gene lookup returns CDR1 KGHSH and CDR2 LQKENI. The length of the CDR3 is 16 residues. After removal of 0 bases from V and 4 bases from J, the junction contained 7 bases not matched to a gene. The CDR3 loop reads CASSPPNRGFADTQYF. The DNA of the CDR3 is TGTGCCAGCTCACCACCGAACAGGGGTTTCGCAGATACGCAGTATTTT.

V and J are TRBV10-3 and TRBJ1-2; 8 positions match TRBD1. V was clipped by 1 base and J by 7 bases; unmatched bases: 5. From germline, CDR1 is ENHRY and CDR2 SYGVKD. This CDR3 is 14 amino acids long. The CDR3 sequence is CAISELTGGSGYTF. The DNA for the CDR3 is TGTGCCATCAGTGAGTTAACAGGGGGAAGTGGCTACACCTTC.

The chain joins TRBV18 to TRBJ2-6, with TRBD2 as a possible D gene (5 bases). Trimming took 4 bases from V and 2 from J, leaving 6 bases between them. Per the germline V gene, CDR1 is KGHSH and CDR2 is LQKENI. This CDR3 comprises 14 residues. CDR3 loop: CASSQGAGANVLTF. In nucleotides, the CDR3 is TGTGCCAGCTCACAGGGAGCTGGGGCCAACGTCCTGACTTTC.

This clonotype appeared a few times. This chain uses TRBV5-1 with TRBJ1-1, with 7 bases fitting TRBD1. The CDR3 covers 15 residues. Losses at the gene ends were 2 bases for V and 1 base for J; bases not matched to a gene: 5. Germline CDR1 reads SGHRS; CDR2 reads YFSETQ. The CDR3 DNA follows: TGCGCCAGCAGCTTTTCAGGGGGTCGGAACACTGAAGCTTTCTTT. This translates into CASSFSGGRNTEAFF.

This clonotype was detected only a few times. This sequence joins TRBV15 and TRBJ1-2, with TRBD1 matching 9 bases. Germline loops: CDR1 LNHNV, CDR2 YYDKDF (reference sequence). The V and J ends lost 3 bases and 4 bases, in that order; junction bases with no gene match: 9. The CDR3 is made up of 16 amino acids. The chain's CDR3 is CATSSPGGQGFYGYTF. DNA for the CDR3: TGTGCCACCAGCAGCCCCGGGGGACAGGGCTTCTATGGCTACACCTTC. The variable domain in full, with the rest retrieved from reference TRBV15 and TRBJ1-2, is DAMVIQNPRYQVTQFGKPVTLSCSQTLNHNVMYWYQQKSSQAPKLLFHYYDKDFNNEADTPDNFQSRRPNTSFCFLDIRSPGLGDTAMYLCATSSPGGQGFYGYTFGSGTRLTVV.

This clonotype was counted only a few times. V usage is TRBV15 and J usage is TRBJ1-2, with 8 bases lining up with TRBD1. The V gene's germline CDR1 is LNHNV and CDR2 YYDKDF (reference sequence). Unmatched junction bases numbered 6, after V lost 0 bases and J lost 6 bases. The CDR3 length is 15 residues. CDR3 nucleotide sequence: TGTGCCACCAGCAGAGATCCTTGGACAGGGAATGGCTACACCTTC. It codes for CATSRDPWTGNGYTF. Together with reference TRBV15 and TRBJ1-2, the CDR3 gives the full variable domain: DAMVIQNPRYQVTQFGKPVTLSCSQTLNHNVMYWYQQKSSQAPKLLFHYYDKDFNNEADTPDNFQSRRPNTSFCFLDIRSPGLGDTAMYLCATSRDPWTGNGYTFGSGTRLTVV.